This T cell receptor beta chain was identified during a study of T cells in localized non-small cell lung cancer. Overall study results and limits: Turning up in adjacent lung were a median roughly 60 of the top 100 tumor clones. In the blood, greater T cell density corresponded to longer overall survival. Only one tumor region went through sequencing, so heterogeneity may still be there.

Of note for this clone: No antigen is known for it.

Assay: immunoSEQ multiplex PCR; the TCRdb copy retains only in-frame clones and omits some. The sample has around 21,000 clones; roughly 90% are singletons. Germline V CDR1 and CDR2: SGDLS, YYNGEE. Trimming removed 7 bases from V and 8 bases from J; junction bases left unmatched: 9. This CDR3 has 13 residues. The source is a male donor older than 55 with stage I squamous cell lung carcinoma. This chain uses TRBV9 with TRBJ2-1; 7 nucleotides line up with TRBD2. The specimen comprised peripheral blood, sampled before any cancer treatment. In DNA, the CDR3 is TGTGCCAGCGGACTAGGTTTGTTCGATGAGCAGTTCTTC. Translated: CASGLGLFDEQFF.